Presented here are 16 T cell receptor beta chains from one specimen sequenced in a study of T cells in Graves' hyperthyroidism and ophthalmopathy. From RNA transcripts, TCR beta CDR3 regions were amplified. Researchers ran a first-round RT-PCR on the TCR CDR3 using the HTBI primer set. TCRdb recomputed calls from the multiplex PCR reads with MiXCR, one row per CDR3 protein. The sample carries around 610,000 distinct CDR3 sequences, about 14% recorded once. The sample consisted of blood. These receptors all stem from a woman aged 35 to 49 with Graves' ophthalmopathy.

This clonotype was seen a few times. CDR3 coding DNA: TGTGCCAGCAGCACTCCGAGCGGGAGATCTTTTATCGGGGAGACCCAGTACTTC. It translates to CASSTPSGRSFIGETQYF. The rearrangement uses TRBV11-1 and TRBJ2-5; the match to TRBD2 covers 8 bases. Germline CDR1 and CDR2: SGHAT and FQDESV (reference sequence). With 5 bases clipped from V and 5 bases from J, the junction kept 19 bases outside the gene matches. The CDR3 covers 18 residues.

The table lists this clonotype with many counts. The chain is built from TRBV20-1 and TRBJ2-5, with D tentatively TRBD1 or TRBD2 (5 bases each). CDR1 is DFQATT, CDR2 SNEGSKA, per germline (reference sequence). V lost 6 bases and J 4 bases, leaving 15 bases between the germline ends. This CDR3 is built from 13 residues. CDR3 loop: CSAHRDGGETQYF. DNA for the CDR3: TGCAGTGCACACCGGGACGGTGGAGAGACCCAGTACTTC.

This chain links TRBV6-1 with TRBJ1-2; D ambiguous. CDR3 size: 15 residues. V was clipped by 2 bases and J by 0 bases, with 10 bases between them. CDR1 MNHNS and CDR2 SASEGT come from the germline V gene. The CDR3 DNA follows: TGTGCCAGCAGTGAATTGTGGCAGGCTAACTATGGCTACACCTTC. It specifies CASSELWQANYGYTF.

This clonotype turned up a few times. The rearrangement joins TRBV5-6 to TRBJ1-1; 8 bases map to TRBD1. V lost 4 bases and J lost 3; bases outside the gene matches: 8. The CDR3 is 15 amino acids. CDR1 SGHDT and CDR2 YYEEEE come from the germline V gene. CDR3 region: CASSLWTGKDTEAFF. Here the CDR3 DNA reads TGTGCCAGCAGCCTGTGGACAGGGAAGGACACTGAAGCTTTCTTT.

This clonotype has at least ten counts. J is TRBJ2-7 and V is TRBV2; the D is unclear. Germline lookup yields CDR1 SNHLY and CDR2 FYNNEI. V lost 3 bases and J lost 5, with 11 bases in between. The CDR3 covers 13 residues. The CDR3 sequence is CASSDLSFHEQYF. CDR3 nucleotides: TGTGCCAGCAGTGACCTCTCATTTCACGAGCAGTACTTC.

The chain combines TRBV24-1 with TRBJ1-1; D ambiguous. Trimming pared 8 bases from V and 0 bases from J, leaving 9 bases between. The CDR3 has 13 residues. The germline V gene encodes CDR1 KGHDR and CDR2 SFDVKD. CDR3 sequence reads: CATTAGLNTEAFF. CDR3 nucleotide sequence: TGTGCCACCACTGCGGGGTTGAACACTGAAGCTTTCTTT.

This clonotype was observed at least ten times. V gene TRBV27 combines with J gene TRBJ1-5; D is unclear. The CDR3 length is 14 residues. V was trimmed by 5 bases and J by 4 bases, leaving 12 bases between them. CDR1 and CDR2 (germline): MNHEY, SMNVEV (reference sequence). The CDR3 coding sequence is TGTGCCAGCAGTAGGTACGGAACAAATCAGCCCCAGCATTTT. This translates into CASSRYGTNQPQHF.

At least ten counts were recorded for this clonotype. The chain uses TRBV20-1 and TRBJ1-2, with D tentatively TRBD1 (5 bases). Germline CDR1 DFQATT, CDR2 SNEGSKA (reference sequence). V was cut by 4 bases and J by 0 bases, with 12 bases left in between. The CDR3 has 14 residues. The CDR3: CSATRDATNYGYTF. CDR3 coding DNA: TGCAGTGCTACCCGGGACGCGACTAACTATGGCTACACCTTC.

There are a few counts of this clonotype. V gene TRBV6-1 combines with J gene TRBJ1-5, with D uncertain. Germline lookup yields CDR1 MNHNS and CDR2 SASEGT. V was pared by 6 bases and J by 5 bases, with 11 bases between. The CDR3 is made up of 13 amino acids. CDR3 nucleotides: TGTGCCAGCAGATCATCGATTGATCAGCCCCAGCATTTT. Its translation is CASRSSIDQPQHF.

This clonotype was detected a few times. The V and J genes are TRBV6-2 or TRBV6-3 and TRBJ2-7; the D gene is possibly TRBD2 (5 bases). Germline V gene data show CDR1 as MNHEY and CDR2 as SVGEGT. The V end was cut by 6 bases, the J end by 4 bases, with 19 bases between. The length of the CDR3 is 15 residues. The CDR3 nucleotides are TGTGCCAGCAGGGGCCCGGACGAGAGGAGGTACGAGCAGTACTTC. Its protein product is CASRGPDERRYEQYF.

This clonotype was observed at least ten times. The J gene is TRBJ1-5, the V gene TRBV4-1; D is unresolved. The CDR3 totals 15 residues. CDR1 is MGHRA, CDR2 YSYEKL, per germline. Trimming removed 0 bases from V and 1 base from J, with 7 bases in between. The CDR3 DNA sequence: TGCGCCAGCAGCCAAGATTCCAGCAGCAATCAGCCCCAGCATTTT. Translation: CASSQDSSSNQPQHF.

This clonotype was observed at least ten times. The V and J genes are TRBV20-1 and TRBJ2-1; 9 positions match TRBD2. The germline V gene has CDR1 DFQATT and CDR2 SNEGSKA (reference sequence). The CDR3 is made up of 15 amino acids. The ends lost 1 base at V and 10 bases at J; junction bases unmatched: 11. The DNA for the CDR3 is TGCAGTGCTAGAGGGTTTCTAGCGGGGTGGGGGGAGCAGTTCTTC. It translates to CSARGFLAGWGEQFF.

There are many counts of this clonotype. The chain carries TRBV19 and TRBJ1-1, with 7 bases that match TRBD1. The CDR3 has 14 amino acids. CDR1 LNHDA and CDR2 SQIVND come from the germline V gene (reference sequence). V dropped 10 bases and J dropped 0; count of bases not matched to a gene: 8. CDR3 sequence (DNA): TGTGCCACCTACGCAGGGGGAGTGAACACTGAAGCTTTCTTT. Translating gives CATYAGGVNTEAFF.

This clonotype was counted at least ten times. The chain combines TRBV20-1 with TRBJ1-1; unclear D gene. Looked up from germline, CDR1 is DFQATT and CDR2 is SNEGSKA (reference sequence). The V end lost 2 bases, the J end lost 5 bases, and 6 bases lay between the germline ends. This CDR3 has 11 amino acids. CDR3 region: CSARSRTEAFF. The CDR3 DNA follows: TGCAGTGCTAGATCTCGGACTGAAGCTTTCTTT.

In this sample, this clonotype turned up many times. The rearrangement links TRBV4-1 to TRBJ2-7; 10 bases agree with TRBD1. The CDR3 covers 16 residues. Per the germline V gene, CDR1 is MGHRA and CDR2 is YSYEKL. Trimming removed 0 bases from V and 1 base from J; junction bases left unmatched: 3. This CDR3 is CASSQERTGGSYEQYF. The CDR3 nucleotides are TGCGCCAGCAGCCAAGAAAGGACAGGGGGTTCCTACGAGCAGTACTTC.

Many counts were recorded for this clonotype. The chain combines TRBV24-1 with TRBJ1-5; unclear D gene. Between the trimmed V and J ends, which lost 5 bases and 0 bases, there was a span of 7 bases. Germline CDR1 is KGHDR and CDR2 is SFDVKD. The CDR3 extends over 14 amino acids. CDR3 amino acids: CATSAPGSNQPQHF. CDR3 DNA: TGTGCCACCAGTGCGCCAGGTAGCAATCAGCCCCAGCATTTT.